A single T cell receptor (beta chain) is shown here with its context. The data are from a study of blood T cell repertoires in COVID-19. Overall study: Sites in the United States, Italy and Spain provided acute and convalescent COVID-19 samples. PBMCs, B-cell-depleted T cells, or T cells provided the cDNA or gDNA that made up the material.

Original analysis: Scientists estimated how many nucleated cells there were by amplifying reference gene primers. The table came from immunoSEQ multiplex PCR; TCRdb's copy has only in-frame clones and leaves some out. V, J and clone size were drawn from that table, and D and trimming were deduced from the DNA. The sample includes roughly 100,000 clones, 87% seen only once; the top ten take roughly 10%. The V gene lost 2 bases and the J gene lost 5 bases, with 8 bases spanning the gap. The CDR3 length is 13 residues. Germline CDR1 is SGHTA and CDR2 is FQGTGA. The chain combines TRBV7-3 with TRBJ2-3; D may be TRBD1 (6 bases). This receptor was taken from a woman under 40 with acute or convalescent COVID-19. Sequencing used peripheral blood. The DNA of the CDR3 is TGTGCCAGCAGCTTAGGACAGCAAGATACGCAGTATTTT. Protein product: CASSLGQQDTQYF.